The 8 T cell receptor beta chains reported below all come from one sample, sequenced in a study of PD-1 blockade in mismatch repair-deficient tumors (dated by TCRdb to the late 2010s). Libraries were built with the immunoSEQ multiplex PCR assay. TCRdb's version of the immuneACCESS table is confined to in-frame rearrangements and falls short of the full clone set. An unresolved V gene accounts for under half of the shortfall where checked; the remainder is of unknown origin. The sample table holds 100,000 or so clones, of which 65% to 85% were seen once. The ten top clones hold around 6.5% of the sample. Here the sequenced sample was peripheral blood, taken about eight months after starting pembrolizumab. The receptors originated from an adult with mismatch repair-deficient cancer.

The chain recombines TRBV19 with TRBJ2-1; 9 positions agree with TRBD2. The CDR3 has 15 amino acids. Germline V lookup: CDR1 LNHDA, CDR2 SQIVND (reference sequence). The V segment lost 4 bases and the J segment 7 bases; nucleotides outside the gene matches: 8. CDR3 in amino acids: CASSSLSGGRNEQFF. DNA of the CDR3: TGTGCCAGTAGTAGCTTGAGCGGGGGGCGGAATGAGCAGTTCTTC. Supplemented by reference TRBV19 and TRBJ2-1, the full variable domain reads DGGITQSPKYLFRKEGQNVTLSCEQNLNHDAMYWYRQDPGQGLRLIYYSQIVNDFQKGDIAEGYSVSREKKESFPLTVTSAQKNPTAFYLCASSSLSGGRNEQFFGPGTRLTVL.

The chain has TRBV5-1 and TRBJ1-1; D ambiguous. The CDR3 covers 11 residues. Germline V gene lookup returns CDR1 SGHRS and CDR2 YFSETQ. The V gene lost 0 bases and the J gene lost 10 bases, with 7 bases spanning the gap. The CDR3 here is CASSLGAGAFF. The CDR3 DNA is TGCGCCAGCAGCTTGGGGGCCGGAGCTTTCTTT.

This chain uses TRBV10-2 with TRBJ1-1; maybe TRBD1 (6 bases). The CDR3 sequence is 13 residues long. Between the trimmed V and J ends, which lost 6 bases and 5 bases, there was a span of 13 bases. In germline, CDR1 is WSHSY, CDR2 SAAADI. The CDR3 DNA follows: TGCGCCAGCAGCAAAGAGGGGGGGACTGAAGCTTTCTTT. It yields the protein CASSKEGGTEAFF.

The genes are TRBV4-3 and TRBJ1-4; TRBD1 might be the D (5 bases). This CDR3 comprises 16 residues. Per germline, CDR1 LGHNA and CDR2 YSLEER. The V gene lost 1 base and the J gene lost 7 bases, with 16 bases spanning the gap. This CDR3 is CASSQGAQGGGEKLFF. CDR3 coding DNA: TGCGCCAGCAGCCAAGGGGCTCAGGGAGGAGGTGAAAAACTGTTTTTT.

The chain uses TRBV6-1 and TRBJ2-2; 9 bases are shared with TRBD2. V trimming: 7 bases; J trimming: 1 base; junction bases outside the gene matches: 4. CDR3 length equals 15 residues. The germline V gene encodes CDR1 MNHNS and CDR2 SASEGT. CDR3 coding DNA: TGTGCCAGCACGGGACTAGCTGAGAACACCGGGGAGCTGTTTTTT. It codes for CASTGLAENTGELFF.

This chain links TRBV6-1 with TRBJ1-1; 8 nucleotides line up with TRBD1. V was pared by 4 bases and J by 3 bases, with 7 bases of the junction left unmatched. CDR1 and CDR2 from the germline V gene are MNHNS and SASEGT. The CDR3 sequence is 15 residues long. CDR3 amino acids: CASSGATGGYTEAFF. As DNA, the CDR3 is TGTGCCAGCAGTGGCGCCACAGGGGGGTACACTGAAGCTTTCTTT.

This sequence joins TRBV27 and TRBJ2-2, with TRBD2 matching 12 bases. V gave up 6 bases and J gave up 6 bases; unmatched junction bases: 8. The CDR3 sequence is 16 residues long. Germline CDR1 and CDR2: MNHEY and SMNVEV (reference sequence). For the CDR3, the DNA is TGTGCCAGCAGAGACCTGACTAGCGGGAGATCCGGGGAGCTGTTTTTT. Its translation is CASRDLTSGRSGELFF.

The chain employs TRBV6-5 and TRBJ2-7; D is ambiguous. CDR3 length: 14 amino acids. Germline CDR1 MNHEY, CDR2 SVGAGI. V gave up 5 bases and J gave up 2 bases, with 13 bases separating them. The CDR3 coding sequence is TGTGCCAGCAGTCTCTTAGGTGGGGCCTACGAGCAGTACTTC. It encodes CASSLLGGAYEQYF.